This T cell receptor beta chain was obtained from a study of cytomegalovirus exposure and HLA in healthy donors. PCR was performed using 60 Vbeta and 13 Jbeta primers. TCRdb's table, derived via immunoSEQ multiplex PCR, lists solely in-frame clones and lacks some. The data show 250,000 to 350,000 clones, more than 80% seen once. The sequence came from a man aged 40-49 years in good health and CMV-seropositive. Material for sequencing was PBMCs.

The CDR3 DNA reads as TGCGCCAGCAGCCAAGAGACCGGGACTAGCAGCTATTACAATGAGCAGTTCTTC. This gives the protein CASSQETGTSSYYNEQFF. The chain uses TRBV4-3 and TRBJ2-1; 9 bases line up with TRBD2. Germline-derived CDR1 and CDR2 are LGHNA and YSLEER. V dropped 0 bases and J dropped 4; count of bases not matched to a gene: 10. This CDR3 spans 18 amino acids.